This T cell receptor (beta chain) stems from a study of T cell changes during pregnancy in multiple sclerosis. Only one count was recorded for this clone. The V gene lost 0 bases and the J gene lost 3 bases, with 13 bases spanning the gap. The length of the CDR3 is 17 residues. Measured with immunoSEQ multiplex PCR; TCRdb has only the in-frame clones, and not every one. The sample gives approximately 80,000 clones, approximately 91% of which show up once; around 3.4% is in the top ten. This chain connects TRBV5-3 to TRBJ1-6, with D hard to call. TRBV5-3 is classed as an ORF, of uncertain function. The material sequenced was PBMCs, taken in the first trimester of pregnancy. The origin of this receptor is a female donor in good health, serving as a control in a pregnancy study. Some clones in this sample may be carry-over from other donors' samples. Written as DNA, the CDR3 is TGTGCCAGAAGCTTGGTTTGTCGGGGAAGCTATAATTCACCCCTCCACTTT. This sequence encodes CARSLVCRGSYNSPLHF.